This T cell receptor beta chain derives from a study of T cell clonality in common variable immunodeficiency. Findings and limits, study-wide: Common variable immunodeficiency TCR beta sequences reportedly had fewer deletions and N-nucleotide insertions. Shared TCRbeta clones were fewer between CVID subjects than controls.

TCRdb's copy holds only in-frame clones and misses some; the assay was immunoSEQ multiplex PCR. The data show 14,000 or so clones, with none appearing a single time. This clone was seen more than once but under ten times. Its specificity is unknown. Read data end 3 residues before the CDR3 end; the end is taken from the germline J gene. Germline-derived CDR1 and CDR2 are MNHEY and SVGEGT. The CDR3 has 14 amino acids. V gave up 0 bases and J gave up 6 bases, with 11 bases separating them. This clonotype originated in a human donor with common variable immunodeficiency. Sequenced input: peripheral blood mononuclear cells. V and J are TRBV6-2 or TRBV6-3 and TRBJ1-2, with TRBD1 as a possible D gene (6 bases). The part of the CDR3 DNA that was read is TGTGCCAGCAGTTACTCGGGCAGGGGTCATGGC. This sequence encodes CASSYSGRGHG. From start to end, the CDR3 is CASSYSGRGHGYTF.